Presented here are 6 T cell receptor beta chains from one specimen sequenced in a study of OX40 agonist ivuxolimab in advanced cancers. Library preparation was by the immunoSEQ multiplex PCR assay. TCRdb mirrors the immuneACCESS table, restricted to in-frame sequences. Some clones are absent from its copies; in checked studies, under half trace to an unresolved V gene, and the reason for the others is unknown. This sample comprises 77,000 or so clones, about 93% of them detected only once. The top ten hold 20% of the sample. Sequenced here: CD4+ or CD8+ T cells sorted from blood, sampled in a trial of the OX40 agonist ivuxolimab. The receptors were gathered from an adult with an advanced solid tumor such as melanoma, head and neck, liver or kidney cancer.

V usage is TRBV4-1 and J usage is TRBJ1-1, with D possibly matching TRBD1 (5 bases). Germline loops: CDR1 MGHRA, CDR2 YSYEKL. The CDR3 is 17 amino acids. Trimming removed 1 base from V and 1 base from J, with 16 bases in between. CDR3 sequence reads: CASSQVIRQQKNTEAFF. The CDR3 nucleotides read TGCGCCAGCAGCCAAGTCATTCGACAGCAGAAGAACACTGAAGCTTTCTTT.

The V and J genes are TRBV4-1 and TRBJ1-2; 9 nucleotides line up with TRBD1. This CDR3 contains 16 residues. Losses at the gene ends were 3 bases for V and 4 bases for J; bases not matched to a gene: 9. The V gene's germline CDR1 is MGHRA and CDR2 YSYEKL. The CDR3 here is CASSHVPGQGSYGYTF. DNA of the CDR3: TGCGCCAGCAGCCACGTCCCGGGACAGGGAAGCTATGGCTACACCTTC.

The rearrangement links TRBV27 to TRBJ2-2; possibly TRBD1 for D (6 bases). V was trimmed by 11 bases and J by 1 base, leaving 11 bases between them. Germline V gene lookup returns CDR1 MNHEY and CDR2 SMNVEV (reference sequence). CDR3 length equals 13 residues. CDR3 region: CAGGQRNTGELFF. CDR3 nucleotide sequence: TGTGCCGGAGGACAGCGGAACACCGGGGAGCTGTTTTTT.

CDR3 DNA sequence: TGTGCCAGCAGCCAAAGACTGTTAGACTCTGGAAACACCATATATTTT. Residues: CASSQRLLDSGNTIYF. V and J are TRBV7-6 and TRBJ1-3; D is unclear. V shed 5 bases and J shed 0 bases, with 14 bases lying between them. CDR3 length: 16 amino acids. CDR1 is SGHVS, CDR2 FNYEAQ, per germline.

The chain recombines TRBV6-5 with TRBJ2-4; the match to TRBD2 covers 10 bases. In germline, CDR1 is MNHEY, CDR2 SVGAGI. With 2 bases clipped from V and 7 bases from J, the junction kept 8 bases outside the gene matches. The CDR3 has 16 amino acids. The CDR3 loop reads CASSYGGRTSGNIQYF. The CDR3 DNA reads TGTGCCAGCAGTTACGGGGGAAGGACTAGCGGCAACATTCAGTACTTC.

DNA for the CDR3: TGTGCCAGCAGCCAAGATTCTCTCGAGCAGTACTTC. Its protein product is CASSQDSLEQYF. This chain joins TRBV14 and TRBJ2-7; D is undetermined. Deletions cut 0 bases from V and 6 bases from J, with 6 bases between. Germline CDR1 and CDR2: SGHDN and FVKESK. This CDR3 is 12 amino acids long.